These 12 T cell receptor beta chains were sequenced from one sample in a study of STAT5B mutations in CD4+ large granular lymphocyte leukemia. Generated by immunoSEQ multiplex PCR, the TCRdb table keeps only in-frame clones and is missing some. Altogether about 48,000 clones are present, less than 85% being singletons, with the ten largest covering approximately 1.5%. Input material: CD4+ T cells from blood buffy coats. These receptors were taken from a human donor in good health.

A few counts support this clone. The chain employs TRBV30 and TRBJ2-3, with D tentatively TRBD1 (5 bases). The CDR3 is 15 amino acids. V dropped 4 bases and J dropped 3 bases, with 17 bases sitting between them. Germline V gene data show CDR1 as GTSNPN and CDR2 as SVGIG (reference sequence). CDR3 nucleotide sequence: TGTGCCTGGAATAGTGGGCAGGGCTCGACAGATACGCAGTATTTT. It yields the protein CAWNSGQGSTDTQYF.

J is TRBJ1-5 and V is TRBV19, with D maybe TRBD1 (5 bases). The CDR3 length is 14 residues. Trimming took 1 base from V and 2 from J, leaving 6 bases between them. Germline loops: CDR1 LNHDA, CDR2 SQIVND (reference sequence). The CDR3 here is CASSIVQGNQPQHF. CDR3 bases: TGTGCCAGTAGTATAGTACAGGGCAATCAGCCCCAGCATTTT.

The chain joins TRBV19 to TRBJ2-7; D tentatively fits TRBD1 or TRBD2 (5 bases each). CDR1 and CDR2 (germline): LNHDA, SQIVND (reference sequence). The CDR3 runs to 14 residues. The germline V and J ends were trimmed by 6 bases and 1 base, with 13 bases remaining between them. CDR3 loop: CASSHRGRSYEQYF. The CDR3 DNA follows: TGTGCCAGTAGCCACCGGGGCAGATCCTACGAGCAGTACTTC. The full variable domain, rest sourced from reference TRBV19 and TRBJ2-7, is DGGITQSPKYLFRKEGQNVTLSCEQNLNHDAMYWYRQDPGQGLRLIYYSQIVNDFQKGDIAEGYSVSREKKESFPLTVTSAQKNPTAFYLCASSHRGRSYEQYFGPGTRLTVT.

The chain joins TRBV6-5 to TRBJ1-1, with D possibly being TRBD1 (6 bases). Trimming pared 2 bases from V and 2 bases from J, leaving 9 bases between. The CDR3 consists of 14 residues. Germline V gene lookup returns CDR1 MNHEY and CDR2 SVGAGI. CDR3 DNA sequence: TGTGCCAGCAGTTACCTGGGGGCAAACACTGAAGCTTTCTTT. Its protein product is CASSYLGANTEAFF.

This clone appeared a few times. This rearrangement joins TRBV27 to TRBJ1-1; no firm D call. Germline V lookup: CDR1 MNHEY, CDR2 SMNVEV (reference sequence). The V and J ends lost 5 bases and 1 base respectively, with 11 bases between them. The CDR3 runs 14 residues. The CDR3 sequence: CASSRSGRNTEAFF. CDR3 sequence (DNA): TGTGCCAGCAGTCGGTCTGGAAGGAACACTGAAGCTTTCTTT.

The rearrangement uses TRBV7-9 and TRBJ2-2, with 8 nucleotides matching TRBD2. CDR1 and CDR2 (germline): SEHNR, FQNEAQ (reference sequence). Trimming took 4 bases from V and 3 from J; bases not matched to a gene: 4. This CDR3 has 15 amino acids. Here the CDR3 reads CASSSGTRDTGELFF. The CDR3 DNA sequence: TGTGCCAGCAGCTCCGGGACTAGAGACACCGGGGAGCTGTTTTTT.

A word on this clone: This may be a read error: a much more frequent sequence differs by one nucleotide. Different DNA sequences within this sample yield the same CDR3. The chain couples TRBV6-1 to TRBJ2-7; perhaps TRBD2 as D (6 bases). Germline CDR1 MNHNS, CDR2 SASEGT. CDR3 size: 13 residues. The V end lost 3 bases, the J end lost 6 bases, and 12 bases lay between the germline ends. CDR3 coding DNA: TGTGCCAGCAGTGACCGGGGGAAATCCGAGCAGTACGTC. It is translated as CASSDRGKSEQYV.

The chain recombines TRBV5-1 with TRBJ2-1; 9 nucleotides line up with TRBD2. The CDR3 sequence is 17 residues long. V gave up 4 bases and J gave up 1 base; unmatched junction bases: 9. CDR1 is SGHRS, CDR2 YFSETQ, per germline. The DNA for the CDR3 is TGCGCCAGCAGCCGAATAGCGGGGGACGGATCCTACAATGAGCAGTTCTTC. Its translation is CASSRIAGDGSYNEQFF.

This clone was seen a handful of times. The V call is TRBV14, the J call TRBJ1-5, with D perhaps matching TRBD1 (6 bases). Germline CDR1 SGHDN, CDR2 FVKESK. The CDR3 is 15 amino acids. Trimming shortened V by 3 bases and J by 4 bases, and 13 bases separated the two germline ends. CDR3 residues: CASSHWGARNQPQHF. In nucleotides, the CDR3 is TGTGCCAGCAGCCATTGGGGGGCCAGAAATCAGCCCCAGCATTTT.

The chain links TRBV7-8 to TRBJ2-3; TRBD2 aligns across 15 bases. The ends lost 4 bases at V and 0 bases at J; junction bases unmatched: 8. This CDR3 region has 19 residues. Germline values: CDR1 SGHVS, CDR2 FQNEAQ. The CDR3 nucleotides are TGTGCCAGCAGCTCCCGGGGGACTAGCGGGGGGTGGAGCACAGATACGCAGTATTTT. Residues: CASSSRGTSGGWSTDTQYF.

J is TRBJ1-2 and V is TRBV5-1; the D gene is possibly TRBD1 (5 bases). From germline, CDR1 is SGHRS and CDR2 YFSETQ. Trimming took 7 bases from V and 0 from J, leaving 13 bases between them. The CDR3 loop spans 14 amino acids. The CDR3 nucleotides are TGCGCCAGCCACGATGGGGGAGCTAACTATGGCTACACCTTC. Amino acids: CASHDGGANYGYTF.

The rearrangement uses TRBV30 and TRBJ1-1; perhaps TRBD1 as D (5 bases). The CDR3 loop spans 15 amino acids. Germline V gives CDR1 GTSNPN, CDR2 SVGIG (reference sequence). Trimming shortened V by 2 bases and J by 0 bases, and 13 bases separated the two germline ends. In nucleotides, the CDR3 is TGTGCCTGGAGTTCCTGGGGGGGAATGAACACTGAAGCTTTCTTT. Translation: CAWSSWGGMNTEAFF.